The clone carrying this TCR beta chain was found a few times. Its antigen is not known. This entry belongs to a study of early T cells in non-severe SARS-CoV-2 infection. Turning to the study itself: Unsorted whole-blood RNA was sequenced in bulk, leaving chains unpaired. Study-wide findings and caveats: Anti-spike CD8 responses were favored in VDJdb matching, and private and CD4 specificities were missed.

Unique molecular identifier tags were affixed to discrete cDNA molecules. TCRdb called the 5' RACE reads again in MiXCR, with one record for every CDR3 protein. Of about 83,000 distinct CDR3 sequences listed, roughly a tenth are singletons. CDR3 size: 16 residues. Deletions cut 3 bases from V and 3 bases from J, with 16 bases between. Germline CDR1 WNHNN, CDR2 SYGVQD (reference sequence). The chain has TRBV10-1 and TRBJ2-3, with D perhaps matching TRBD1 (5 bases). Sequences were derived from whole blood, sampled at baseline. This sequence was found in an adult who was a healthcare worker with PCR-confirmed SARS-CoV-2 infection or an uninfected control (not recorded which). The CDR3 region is CASSDSRDMVTDTQYF. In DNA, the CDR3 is TGCGCCAGCAGTGACTCCAGGGATATGGTTACAGATACGCAGTATTTT.